The 21 T cell receptor beta chains presented below share a single source sample, sequenced in a study of OX40 agonist ivuxolimab in advanced cancers. Generated by immunoSEQ multiplex PCR, the TCRdb table keeps only in-frame clones and is missing some. The sample comprises approximately 77,000 clones, around 82% of which are singletons, and roughly 7.1% rests with the top ten. The sequencing here drew on CD4+ or CD8+ T cells sorted from blood, taken in a trial of the OX40 agonist ivuxolimab. The receptors shown here come from an adult with an advanced solid tumor such as melanoma, head and neck, liver or kidney cancer.

The V call is TRBV9, the J call TRBJ2-4; 9 bases align to TRBD2. The CDR3 runs 14 residues. CDR1 is SGDLS and CDR2 is YYNGEE in the germline V gene. J was trimmed by 14 bases and V by 0 bases; bases with no gene match: 9. In DNA form, the CDR3 reads TGTGCCAGCAGCGTAGAGACTAGCGGAGTCCTAAAGTACTTC. It yields the protein CASSVETSGVLKYF. The variable domain in full, with the rest retrieved from reference TRBV9 and TRBJ2-4, is DSGVTQTPKHLITATGQRVTLRCSPRSGDLSVYWYQQSLDQGLQFLIQYYNGEERAKGNILERFSAQQFPDLHSELNLSSLELGDSALYFCASSVETSGVLKYFGAGTRLSVL.

The rearrangement joins TRBV6-6 to TRBJ2-7, with 7 bases aligning to TRBD1. This CDR3 region has 15 residues. Germline CDR1 and CDR2: MNHNY and SVGAGI (reference sequence). Trimming cost V 0 bases and J 8 bases; bases outside gene matches: 10. CDR3 coding DNA: TGTGCCAGCAGTTACTCGACAGGGAATAGAGGCCAGCAGTACTTC. This sequence encodes CASSYSTGNRGQQYF.

The rearrangement joins TRBV10-3 to TRBJ1-1, with a possible D match to TRBD1 (5 bases). The germline gives CDR1 ENHRY, CDR2 SYGVKD. V was cut by 3 bases and J by 7 bases, with 9 bases left in between. This CDR3 has 12 amino acids. The CDR3 region is CAISDVGLEAFF. The CDR3 DNA reads TGTGCCATCAGTGATGTGGGACTTGAAGCTTTCTTT.

The V call is TRBV27, the J call TRBJ2-2, with D uncertain. The germline V and J ends were trimmed by 2 bases and 5 bases, with 9 bases remaining between them. The CDR3 has 14 amino acids. Germline V lookup: CDR1 MNHEY, CDR2 SMNVEV (reference sequence). As DNA, the CDR3 is TGTGCCAGCAGTTTAACTTCTGGGACCGGGGAGCTGTTTTTT. Translated: CASSLTSGTGELFF.

The chain recombines TRBV5-4 with TRBJ1-4, with a tentative D call TRBD1 (6 bases). CDR1 is SGHNT, CDR2 YYREEE, per germline (reference sequence). The CDR3 extends over 14 amino acids. V was trimmed by 3 bases and J by 6 bases, leaving 12 bases between them. The CDR3 sequence is CASSSRDIDEKLFF. DNA for the CDR3: TGTGCCAGCAGCTCCCGGGACATAGATGAAAAACTGTTTTTT.

In its sample, this clone was seen once. J is TRBJ1-1 and V is TRBV18; D remains ambiguous. This CDR3 spans 17 amino acids. Trimming removed 2 bases from V and 0 bases from J, with 16 bases in between. Germline V gene sequence: CDR1 KGHSH, CDR2 LQKENI. Written as DNA, the CDR3 is TGTGCCAGCTCACCAATCGAACAGAACAGTATGAACACTGAAGCTTTCTTT. Encoded protein: CASSPIEQNSMNTEAFF.

The J gene is TRBJ2-2, the V gene TRBV27; D is uncertain. V lost 4 bases and J lost 0, with 6 bases in between. This CDR3 region has 14 residues. Germline loops: CDR1 MNHEY, CDR2 SMNVEV (reference sequence). For the CDR3, the DNA is TGTGCCAGCAGTTGGCAGGCGAACACCGGGGAGCTGTTTTTT. This gives the protein CASSWQANTGELFF.

The J gene is TRBJ2-7, the V gene TRBV30; D gene uncertain. The CDR3 consists of 11 residues. Per germline, CDR1 GTSNPN and CDR2 SVGIG (reference sequence). With 1 base removed from V and 3 bases from J, the gap between germline ends came to 4 bases. DNA for the CDR3: TGTGCCTGGAGTGGGAGCTACGAGCAGTACTTC. Encoded protein: CAWSGSYEQYF.

The rearrangement joins TRBV27 to TRBJ2-2; 10 bases match TRBD1. The CDR3 has 15 amino acids. Per the germline V gene, CDR1 is MNHEY and CDR2 is SMNVEV (reference sequence). Losses at the gene ends were 6 bases for V and 9 bases for J; bases not matched to a gene: 10. The CDR3 protein is CASRIDRGPHRELFF. Written as DNA, the CDR3 is TGTGCCAGCAGGATCGACAGGGGGCCTCACCGGGAGCTGTTTTTT.

The V gene is TRBV10-2, the J gene TRBJ1-5, with TRBD1 identical over 9 bases. With 7 bases clipped from V and 7 bases from J, the junction kept 8 bases outside the gene matches. Germline V gene sequence: CDR1 WSHSY, CDR2 SAAADI. The CDR3 consists of 14 residues. The CDR3 loop is CASKPGTGSQPQHF. CDR3 DNA sequence: TGCGCCAGCAAGCCCGGGACAGGGAGCCAGCCCCAGCATTTT.

This clone came up a few times. The rearrangement uses TRBV5-1 and TRBJ2-7; D not certain. This CDR3 is built from 11 residues. With 4 bases removed from V and 1 base from J, the gap between germline ends came to 3 bases. Per germline, CDR1 SGHRS and CDR2 YFSETQ. CDR3 bases: TGCGCCAGCAGCCCTTCCTACGAGCAGTACTTC. It translates to CASSPSYEQYF.

A note on this clone: With a much larger clone just one base away, this may be a read error. This chain connects TRBV4-2 to TRBJ2-7; TRBD2 might be the D (6 bases). From germline, CDR1 is LGHNA and CDR2 YNFKEQ. V lost 1 base and J 7 bases, leaving 14 bases between the germline ends. This CDR3 is 14 amino acids long. CDR3 residues: CASSQVAGRREQYF. For the CDR3, the DNA is TGTGCCAGCAGCCAAGTAGCCGGGAGACGGGAGCAGTACTTC.

The CDR3 coding sequence is TGCGCCAGCAGTGACGGACACGACTCCTACGAGCAGTACTTC. Amino acids: CASSDGHDSYEQYF. The chain carries TRBV5-1 and TRBJ2-7; TRBD1 might be the D (5 bases). Trimming stripped 5 bases from V and 0 bases from J, with 12 bases between. The CDR3 sequence is 14 residues long. Germline CDR1 is SGHRS and CDR2 is YFSETQ.

The chain carries TRBV5-1 and TRBJ2-3; 8 nucleotides line up with TRBD2. V dropped 2 bases and J dropped 3; count of bases not matched to a gene: 2. Germline loops: CDR1 SGHRS, CDR2 YFSETQ. The CDR3 extends over 14 amino acids. CDR3 residues: CASSLLAETDTQYF. The CDR3 DNA reads TGCGCCAGCAGCTTACTAGCGGAAACAGATACGCAGTATTTT.

This sequence joins TRBV7-2 and TRBJ2-7, with D perhaps matching TRBD1 or TRBD2 (5 bases each). The CDR3 has 14 amino acids. The germline V and J ends were trimmed by 2 bases and 2 bases, with 10 bases remaining between them. CDR1 is SGHTA, CDR2 FQGNSA, per germline. The CDR3 spells CASSLFGGPYEQYF. The CDR3 DNA follows: TGTGCCAGCAGCTTATTTGGGGGTCCCTACGAGCAGTACTTC.

This clone appeared a single time. The rearrangement uses TRBV9 and TRBJ2-1; D call uncertain. The CDR3 runs 15 residues. Germline V CDR1 and CDR2: SGDLS, YYNGEE. V lost 0 bases, J lost 5 bases, and 12 bases lay in between. The CDR3 DNA is TGTGCCAGCAGCGTAGCGGGCGGCGCACACAATGAGCAGTTCTTC. Translated: CASSVAGGAHNEQFF.

V is TRBV7-2 and J is TRBJ1-1; D not resolved. This CDR3 is built from 13 residues. Trimming left V 1 base short and J 8 bases short, with 11 bases between. Germline V gene lookup returns CDR1 SGHTA and CDR2 FQGNSA. CDR3: CASSLDRKGEAFF. Here the CDR3 DNA reads TGTGCCAGCAGCTTAGATCGAAAGGGCGAAGCTTTCTTT.

The rearrangement joins TRBV27 to TRBJ2-7; TRBD2 might be the D (6 bases). V lost 5 bases to trimming and J lost 4 bases, with 18 bases between them. Looked up from germline, CDR1 is MNHEY and CDR2 is SMNVEV (reference sequence). There are 15 residues in the CDR3. The CDR3 DNA sequence: TGTGCCAGCAGTACCATAACTAGCAGGACGTACGAGCAGTACTTC. This codes for CASSTITSRTYEQYF.

The chain is built from TRBV5-1 and TRBJ2-7, with D possibly being TRBD1 (7 bases). The germline V gene encodes CDR1 SGHRS and CDR2 YFSETQ. V was clipped by 0 bases and J by 3 bases, with 13 bases between them. The CDR3 has 15 amino acids. Here the CDR3 DNA reads TGCGCCAGCAGCTTGGCCGGGGGACAGAACTACGAGCAGTACTTC. It codes for CASSLAGGQNYEQYF.

This clone was seen a single time. Within the sample, other DNA sequences also encode this same CDR3. The V and J genes are TRBV7-9 and TRBJ2-2; D uncertain. V dropped 3 bases and J dropped 4 bases, with 3 bases sitting between them. CDR3 length equals 12 residues. Per germline, CDR1 SEHNR and CDR2 FQNEAQ (reference sequence). As DNA, the CDR3 is TGTGCCAGCAGCTTTAGCACCGGGGAGCTGTTTTTT. It specifies CASSFSTGELFF.

The chain employs TRBV5-6 and TRBJ2-7, with D perhaps assigned TRBD1 or TRBD2 (6 bases each). Germline lookup yields CDR1 SGHDT and CDR2 YYEEEE. Between the trimmed V and J ends, which lost 4 bases and 6 bases, there was a span of 20 bases. This CDR3 has 15 residues. The CDR3 region is CASSQLPGAKGEQYF. In nucleotides, the CDR3 is TGTGCCAGCAGCCAATTACCGGGGGCGAAGGGCGAGCAGTACTTC.